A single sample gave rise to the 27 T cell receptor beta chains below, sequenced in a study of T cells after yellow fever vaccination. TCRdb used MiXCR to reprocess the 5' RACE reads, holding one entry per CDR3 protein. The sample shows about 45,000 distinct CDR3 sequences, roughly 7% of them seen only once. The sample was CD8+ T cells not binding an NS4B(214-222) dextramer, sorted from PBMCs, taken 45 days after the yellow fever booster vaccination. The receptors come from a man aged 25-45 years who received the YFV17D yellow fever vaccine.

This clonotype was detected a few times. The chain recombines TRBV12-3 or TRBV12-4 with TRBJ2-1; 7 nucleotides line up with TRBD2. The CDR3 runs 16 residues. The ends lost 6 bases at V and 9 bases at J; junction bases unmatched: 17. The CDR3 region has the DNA TGTGCCAGCAGAACCCTAGGAAGGGAGGGCCCAGGTGAGCAGTTCTTC. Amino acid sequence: CASRTLGREGPGEQFF.

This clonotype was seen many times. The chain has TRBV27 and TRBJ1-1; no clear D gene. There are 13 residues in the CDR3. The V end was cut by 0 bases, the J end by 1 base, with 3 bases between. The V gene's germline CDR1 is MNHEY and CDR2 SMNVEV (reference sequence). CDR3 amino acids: CASSLSENTEAFF. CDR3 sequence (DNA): TGTGCCAGCAGTTTATCAGAGAACACTGAAGCTTTCTTT.

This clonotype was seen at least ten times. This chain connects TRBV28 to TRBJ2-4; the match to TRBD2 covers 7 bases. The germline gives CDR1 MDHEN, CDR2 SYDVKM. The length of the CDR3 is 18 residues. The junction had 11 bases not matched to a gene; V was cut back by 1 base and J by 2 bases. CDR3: CASSLSPPGRVSKNIQYF. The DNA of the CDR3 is TGTGCCAGCAGTTTATCACCGCCAGGGAGGGTCTCCAAAAACATTCAGTACTTC.

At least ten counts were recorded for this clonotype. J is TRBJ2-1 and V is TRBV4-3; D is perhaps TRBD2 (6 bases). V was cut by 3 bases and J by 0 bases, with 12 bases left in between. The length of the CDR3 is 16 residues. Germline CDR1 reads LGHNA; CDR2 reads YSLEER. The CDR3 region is CASSHQAGNSYNEQFF. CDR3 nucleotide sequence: TGCGCCAGCAGCCACCAAGCGGGTAACTCCTACAATGAGCAGTTCTTC.

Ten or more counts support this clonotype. The CDR3 protein is CASSRGSRGFYNEQFF. The CDR3 DNA reads TGTGCCAGCAGTAGGGGGTCCAGGGGTTTCTACAATGAGCAGTTCTTC. The chain employs TRBV27 and TRBJ2-1, with D possibly TRBD1 on 6 matching bases. The CDR3 totals 16 residues. The germline V gene has CDR1 MNHEY and CDR2 SMNVEV (reference sequence). The V gene lost 5 bases and the J gene lost 3 bases, with 17 bases spanning the gap.

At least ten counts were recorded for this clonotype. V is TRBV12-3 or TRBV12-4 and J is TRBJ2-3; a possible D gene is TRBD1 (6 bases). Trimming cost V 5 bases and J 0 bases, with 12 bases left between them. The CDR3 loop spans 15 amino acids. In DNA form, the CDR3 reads TGTGCCAGCAGTGCCACAGGGCCAAGCACAGATACGCAGTATTTT. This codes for CASSATGPSTDTQYF.

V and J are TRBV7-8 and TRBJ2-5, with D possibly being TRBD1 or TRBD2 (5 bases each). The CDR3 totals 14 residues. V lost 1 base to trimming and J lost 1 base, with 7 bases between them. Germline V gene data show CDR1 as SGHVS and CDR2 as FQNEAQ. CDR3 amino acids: CASSLGGTQETQYF. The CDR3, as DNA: TGTGCCAGCAGCTTAGGGGGGACCCAAGAGACCCAGTACTTC.

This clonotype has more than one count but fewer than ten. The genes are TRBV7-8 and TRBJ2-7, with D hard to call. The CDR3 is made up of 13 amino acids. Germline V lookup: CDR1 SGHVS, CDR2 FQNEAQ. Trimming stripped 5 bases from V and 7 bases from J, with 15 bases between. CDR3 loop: CASSGRTQAEQYF. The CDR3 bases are TGTGCCAGCAGCGGACGGACCCAGGCGGAGCAGTACTTC.

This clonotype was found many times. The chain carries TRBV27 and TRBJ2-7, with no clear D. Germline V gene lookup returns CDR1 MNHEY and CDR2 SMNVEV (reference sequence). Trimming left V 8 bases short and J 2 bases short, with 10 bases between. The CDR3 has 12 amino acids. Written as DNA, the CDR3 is TGTGCCAGCGGTCAGGTACCCTACGAGCAGTACTTC. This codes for CASGQVPYEQYF.

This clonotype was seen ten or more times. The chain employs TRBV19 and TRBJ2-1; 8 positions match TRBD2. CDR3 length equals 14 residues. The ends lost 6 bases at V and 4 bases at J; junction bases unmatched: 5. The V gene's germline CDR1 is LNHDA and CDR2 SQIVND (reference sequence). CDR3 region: CASRFGGVYNEQFF. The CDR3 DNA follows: TGTGCCAGTAGGTTCGGGGGGGTTTACAATGAGCAGTTCTTC.

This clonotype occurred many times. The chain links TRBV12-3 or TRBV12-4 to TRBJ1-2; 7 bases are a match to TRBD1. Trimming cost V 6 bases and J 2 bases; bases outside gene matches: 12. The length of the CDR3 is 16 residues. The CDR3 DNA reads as TGTGCCAGCAGCCCCACAGGGGCCAGGGGGAACTATGGCTACACCTTC. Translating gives CASSPTGARGNYGYTF.

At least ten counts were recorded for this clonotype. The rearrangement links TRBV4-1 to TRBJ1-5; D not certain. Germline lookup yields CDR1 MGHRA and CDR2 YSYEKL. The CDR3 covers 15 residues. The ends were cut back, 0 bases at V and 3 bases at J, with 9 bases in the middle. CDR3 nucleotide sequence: TGCGCCAGCAGCCAAGATGATCTCCCCAATCAGCCCCAGCATTTT. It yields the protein CASSQDDLPNQPQHF.

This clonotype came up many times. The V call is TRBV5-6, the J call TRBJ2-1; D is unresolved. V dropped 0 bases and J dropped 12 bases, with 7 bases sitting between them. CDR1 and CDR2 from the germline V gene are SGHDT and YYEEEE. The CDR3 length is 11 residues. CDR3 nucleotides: TGTGCCAGCAGCTTGGGGGTGGGGCAGTTCTTC. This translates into CASSLGVGQFF.

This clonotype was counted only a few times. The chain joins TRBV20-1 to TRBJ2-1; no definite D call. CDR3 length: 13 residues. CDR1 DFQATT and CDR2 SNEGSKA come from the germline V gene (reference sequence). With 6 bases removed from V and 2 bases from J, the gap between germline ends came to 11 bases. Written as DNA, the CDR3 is TGCAGTGCAAGGCAGCCGACCTACAATGAGCAGTTCTTC. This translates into CSARQPTYNEQFF.

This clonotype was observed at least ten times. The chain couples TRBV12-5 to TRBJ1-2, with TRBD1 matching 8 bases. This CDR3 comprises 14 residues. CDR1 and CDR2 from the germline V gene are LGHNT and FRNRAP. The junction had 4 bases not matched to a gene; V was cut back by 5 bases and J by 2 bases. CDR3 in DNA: TGTGCTAGTGGTCCCAGGGGGCCCAACTATGGCTACACCTTC. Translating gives CASGPRGPNYGYTF.

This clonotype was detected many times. Written as DNA, the CDR3 is TGTGCCAGCAGCCCCCACCAAGTCATAGCGAGCACAGATACGCAGTATTTT. It specifies CASSPHQVIASTDTQYF. This sequence joins TRBV14 and TRBJ2-3, with a tentative D call TRBD2 (5 bases). The CDR3 consists of 17 residues. Trimming took off 4 bases at V and 0 bases at J, with 17 bases between the two ends. Germline lookup yields CDR1 SGHDN and CDR2 FVKESK.

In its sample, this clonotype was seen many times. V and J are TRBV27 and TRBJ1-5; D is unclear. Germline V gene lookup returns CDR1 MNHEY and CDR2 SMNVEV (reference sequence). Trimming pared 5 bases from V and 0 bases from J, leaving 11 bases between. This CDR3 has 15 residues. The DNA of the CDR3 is TGTGCCAGCAGTCCGTTGGGTCATAGCAATCAGCCCCAGCATTTT. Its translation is CASSPLGHSNQPQHF.

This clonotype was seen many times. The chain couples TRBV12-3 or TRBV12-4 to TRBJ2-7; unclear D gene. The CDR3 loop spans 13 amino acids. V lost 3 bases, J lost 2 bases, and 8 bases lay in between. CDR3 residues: CASSLKGPYEQYF. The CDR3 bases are TGTGCCAGCAGTTTGAAGGGCCCCTACGAGCAGTACTTC.

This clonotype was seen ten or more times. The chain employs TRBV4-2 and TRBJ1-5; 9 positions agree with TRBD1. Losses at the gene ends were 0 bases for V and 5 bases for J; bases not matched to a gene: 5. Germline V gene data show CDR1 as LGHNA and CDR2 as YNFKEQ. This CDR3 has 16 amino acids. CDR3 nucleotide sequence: TGTGCCAGCAGCCAAGAAGGACAGGGGTTGGATCAGCCCCAGCATTTT. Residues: CASSQEGQGLDQPQHF.

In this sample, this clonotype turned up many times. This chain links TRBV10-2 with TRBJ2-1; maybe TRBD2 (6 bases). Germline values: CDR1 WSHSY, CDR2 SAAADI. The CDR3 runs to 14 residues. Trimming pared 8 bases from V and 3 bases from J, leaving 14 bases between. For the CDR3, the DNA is TGCGCCAGCTGGCCGGGAGTAGACTACAATGAGCAGTTCTTC. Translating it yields CASWPGVDYNEQFF.

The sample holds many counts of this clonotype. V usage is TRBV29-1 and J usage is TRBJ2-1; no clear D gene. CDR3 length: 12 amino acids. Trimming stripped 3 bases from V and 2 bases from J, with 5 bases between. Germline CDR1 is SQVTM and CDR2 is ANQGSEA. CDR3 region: CSVEGTYNEQFF. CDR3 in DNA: TGCAGCGTTGAGGGGACCTACAATGAGCAGTTCTTC.

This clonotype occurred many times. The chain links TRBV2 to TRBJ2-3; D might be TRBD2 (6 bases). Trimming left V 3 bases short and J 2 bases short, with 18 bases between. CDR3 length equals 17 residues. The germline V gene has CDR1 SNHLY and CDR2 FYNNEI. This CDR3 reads CASSDRVGEAPTDTQYF. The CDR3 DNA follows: TGTGCCAGCAGTGATAGGGTGGGGGAGGCCCCCACAGATACGCAGTATTTT.

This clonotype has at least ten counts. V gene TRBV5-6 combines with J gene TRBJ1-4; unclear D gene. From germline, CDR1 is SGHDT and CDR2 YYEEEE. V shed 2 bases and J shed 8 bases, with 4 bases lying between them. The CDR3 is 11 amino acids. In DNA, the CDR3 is TGTGCCAGCAGCTTCAAAGAAAAACTGTTTTTT. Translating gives CASSFKEKLFF. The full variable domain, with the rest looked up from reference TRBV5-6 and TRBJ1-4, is DAGVTQSPTHLIKTRGQQVTLRCSPKSGHDTVSWYQQALGQGPQFIFQYYEEEERQRGNFPDRFSGHQFPNYSSELNVNALLLGDSALYLCASSFKEKLFFGSGTQLSVL.

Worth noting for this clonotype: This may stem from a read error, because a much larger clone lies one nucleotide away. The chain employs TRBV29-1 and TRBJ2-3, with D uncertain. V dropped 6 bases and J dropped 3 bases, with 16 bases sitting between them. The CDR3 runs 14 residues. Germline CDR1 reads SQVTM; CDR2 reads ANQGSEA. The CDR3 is CSVYEVLATDTQYF. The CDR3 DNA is TGCAGCGTATACGAGGTACTGGCTACAGATACGCAGTATTTT.

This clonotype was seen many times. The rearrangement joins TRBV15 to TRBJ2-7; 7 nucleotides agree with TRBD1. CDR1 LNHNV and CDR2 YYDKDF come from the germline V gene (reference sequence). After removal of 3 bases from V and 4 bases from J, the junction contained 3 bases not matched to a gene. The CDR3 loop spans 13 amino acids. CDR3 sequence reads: CATSRTGTYEQYF. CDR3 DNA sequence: TGTGCCACCAGCAGGACAGGGACATACGAGCAGTACTTC.

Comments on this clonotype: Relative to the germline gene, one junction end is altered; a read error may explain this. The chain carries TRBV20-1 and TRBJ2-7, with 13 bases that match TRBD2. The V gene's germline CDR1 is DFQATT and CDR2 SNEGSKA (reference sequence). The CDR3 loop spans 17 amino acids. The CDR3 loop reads CCATTSGRYRSGYEQYF. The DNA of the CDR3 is TGCTGTGCTACGACTAGCGGGAGGTATCGATCCGGATACGAGCAGTACTTC.

DNA of the CDR3: TGTGCCAGCAGCTTAGATAAGGAGGAGCAGTTCTTC. It codes for CASSLDKEEQFF. The rearrangement joins TRBV7-6 to TRBJ2-1; D not certain. Trimming removed 1 base at V and 10 bases at J, with 8 bases between. Germline assignment: CDR1 SGHVS and CDR2 FNYEAQ. The CDR3 spans 12 residues.